A single sample is the source of the 18 T cell receptor beta chains below, sequenced in a study of T cells in Graves' hyperthyroidism and ophthalmopathy. TCR beta CDR3 regions were amplified from RNA. Using the HTBI primer set, a first-round RT-PCR was run on the TCR CDR3. TCRdb called the multiplex PCR reads again in MiXCR, with one record for every CDR3 protein. This sample has about 690,000 distinct CDR3 sequences, with 15% to 20% found just once. Source material: blood. These receptors originate from a man aged 45-65 years with Graves' hyperthyroidism.

In its sample, this clonotype was seen many times. This sequence joins TRBV7-9 and TRBJ2-1; D gene unclear. The CDR3 is 15 amino acids. Germline CDR1 reads SEHNR; CDR2 reads FQNEAQ (reference sequence). The V end was cut by 1 base, the J end by 4 bases, with 11 bases between. The CDR3 sequence: CASSLVGNPYNEQFF. The DNA of the CDR3 is TGTGCCAGCAGCTTAGTGGGCAACCCATACAATGAGCAGTTCTTC.

This clonotype has a count of ten or more. This sequence joins TRBV12-3 or TRBV12-4 and TRBJ1-1; no reliable D call. Trimming removed 6 bases from V and 4 bases from J, with 9 bases in between. The CDR3 is 12 amino acids. The CDR3 sequence is CASSPLATEAFF. As DNA, the CDR3 is TGTGCCAGCAGCCCGTTGGCCACTGAAGCTTTCTTT.

Of note for this clonotype: Compared with germline, one end of the junction differs, possibly owing to a read error. V is TRBV12-3 or TRBV12-4 and J is TRBJ1-5; D call uncertain. The CDR3 extends over 14 amino acids. DNA for the CDR3: TGTGCCAGCAGTTCAGTATATAGCAATCAGCCCCGGCATTTT. The encoded protein is CASSSVYSNQPRHF.

The chain recombines TRBV30 with TRBJ2-1; D may match TRBD1 or TRBD2 (5 bases each). V lost 4 bases, J lost 7 bases, and 8 bases lay in between. The CDR3 is 11 amino acids. Germline V gives CDR1 GTSNPN, CDR2 SVGIG (reference sequence). CDR3 sequence: CAWTGTNEQFF. The DNA of the CDR3 is TGTGCCTGGACCGGGACGAATGAGCAGTTCTTC.

This clonotype appeared many times. The chain uses TRBV19 and TRBJ2-1, with 8 bases matching TRBD2. The CDR3 sequence is 17 residues long. V gave up 4 bases and J gave up 0 bases; unmatched junction bases: 8. Germline CDR1 and CDR2: LNHDA and SQIVND (reference sequence). CDR3: CASSRGLAKSSYNEQFF. The CDR3 nucleotides read TGTGCCAGTAGTAGAGGACTAGCAAAGAGCTCCTACAATGAGCAGTTCTTC.

The sample holds many counts of this clonotype. The CDR3 DNA reads TGTGCCAGCAGAGGGACTAGCGGTTTCTACAATGAGCAGTTCTTC. Residues: CASRGTSGFYNEQFF. The rearrangement joins TRBV2 to TRBJ2-1; 11 bases match TRBD2. This CDR3 contains 15 residues. Trimming at V came to 6 bases and at J to 3 bases, leaving 4 bases not matched to a gene. Per germline, CDR1 SNHLY and CDR2 FYNNEI.

This clonotype has ten or more counts. The chain couples TRBV29-1 to TRBJ1-1; TRBD1 matches 10 bases. There are 15 residues in the CDR3. Trimming cost V 6 bases and J 0 bases; bases outside gene matches: 7. Germline values: CDR1 SQVTM, CDR2 ANQGSEA. The CDR3 DNA sequence: TGCAGCGTATCCCGGACAGGGGGGTTGAACACTGAAGCTTTCTTT. This codes for CSVSRTGGLNTEAFF.

The chain is built from TRBV20-1 and TRBJ2-7, with D uncertain. Germline V gene sequence: CDR1 DFQATT, CDR2 SNEGSKA (reference sequence). This CDR3 contains 13 residues. Trimming took 0 bases from V and 4 from J, leaving 10 bases between them. CDR3 protein: CSARDGRKYEQYF. CDR3 sequence (DNA): TGCAGTGCTAGAGACGGTAGAAAGTACGAGCAGTACTTC.

This clonotype has only a few counts. The chain employs TRBV30 and TRBJ1-1, with 7 nucleotides matching TRBD1. From germline, CDR1 is GTSNPN and CDR2 SVGIG (reference sequence). This CDR3 contains 15 residues. V lost 0 bases to trimming and J lost 0 bases; unmatched junction nucleotides: 4. The CDR3 here is CAWSVPGQMNTEAFF. The CDR3 nucleotides are TGTGCCTGGAGTGTTCCGGGACAGATGAACACTGAAGCTTTCTTT.

This clonotype came up a few times. The chain has TRBV6-2 or TRBV6-3 and TRBJ2-7; tentatively, D is TRBD1 (6 bases). V was trimmed by 0 bases and J by 2 bases, leaving 20 bases between them. Germline CDR1 MNHEY, CDR2 SVGEGT. The CDR3 totals 18 residues. This chain's CDR3 is CASSYSESRIQGAYEQYF. The DNA of the CDR3 is TGTGCCAGCAGTTACTCCGAGTCGAGGATACAGGGAGCCTACGAGCAGTACTTC.

Worth noting for this clonotype: No conserved phenylalanine or tryptophan is present at the end of the CDR3, so a read error is the likely explanation. Because the CDR3's place on the DNA is in doubt, the DNA is left out and the CDR3 is given as listed by TCRdb. The chain uses TRBV11-2 and TRBJ1-4. Germline V gene lookup returns CDR1 SGHAT and CDR2 FQNNGV. The CDR3 totals 16 residues, both ends included. The CDR3 protein is CASSQDWNQVNEKLFL.

V usage is TRBV6-1 and J usage is TRBJ2-1; the D gene is possibly TRBD2 (5 bases). Trimming removed 6 bases at V and 7 bases at J, with 19 bases between. CDR1 is MNHNS, CDR2 SASEGT, per germline. This CDR3 is built from 15 residues. The CDR3 reads CASSQYSTGMNEQFF. CDR3 coding DNA: TGTGCCAGCAGCCAGTATTCGACGGGGATGAATGAGCAGTTCTTC.

This clonotype occurred many times. This chain connects TRBV5-1 to TRBJ2-7; perhaps TRBD1 as D (5 bases). The germline CDR1 and CDR2 sequences are SGHRS and YFSETQ. CDR3 length: 14 amino acids. V was trimmed by 2 bases and J by 4 bases, leaving 13 bases between them. The CDR3: CASSFGAVGYEQYF. CDR3 in DNA: TGCGCCAGCAGCTTTGGGGCCGTGGGTTACGAGCAGTACTTC.

The chain is built from TRBV10-3 and TRBJ2-1, with a weak D call TRBD2 (6 bases). Trimming took 5 bases from V and 5 from J, leaving 13 bases between them. The CDR3 sequence is 14 residues long. The germline V gene encodes CDR1 ENHRY and CDR2 SYGVKD. This CDR3 is CAISWGEANNEQFF. Written as DNA, the CDR3 is TGTGCCATCAGTTGGGGGGAGGCTAACAATGAGCAGTTCTTC.

The chain employs TRBV7-6 and TRBJ2-2; 11 bases line up with TRBD2. The CDR3 consists of 16 residues. Germline CDR1 SGHVS, CDR2 FNYEAQ. With 5 bases clipped from V and 6 bases from J, the junction kept 8 bases outside the gene matches. DNA for the CDR3: TGTGCCAGCAGCACCCTTAGCGGGAGGGGACCCGGGGAGCTGTTTTTT. Amino acid sequence: CASSTLSGRGPGELFF. The variable domain in full, with the rest retrieved from reference TRBV7-6 and TRBJ2-2, is GAGVSQSPRYKVTKRGQDVALRCDPISGHVSLYWYRQALGQGPEFLTYFNYEAQQDKSGLPNDRFSAERPEGSISTLTIQRTEQRDSAMYRCASSTLSGRGPGELFFGEGSRLTVL.

This clonotype was seen ten or more times. The chain uses TRBV12-3 or TRBV12-4 and TRBJ2-7; D is perhaps TRBD2 (5 bases). The germline V and J ends were trimmed by 9 bases and 0 bases, with 15 bases remaining between them. The CDR3 extends over 14 amino acids. CDR3 in amino acids: CASTWGAASYEQYF. In DNA, the CDR3 is TGTGCCAGTACTTGGGGAGCAGCCTCCTACGAGCAGTACTTC.

In regard to this clonotype: A clone one base away is much larger, so this may be a read error. The rearrangement joins TRBV6-2 or TRBV6-3 to TRBJ1-6; a weak D match, TRBD1 (6 bases). The CDR3 length is 17 residues. CDR1 and CDR2 from the germline V gene are MNHEY and SVGEGT. DNA of the CDR3: TGTGCCAGCAGTTACTCTTTTACACAGGGTAATGCTTCATCCCTCCACTTT. Protein product: CASSYSFTQGNASSLHF.

J is TRBJ2-1 and V is TRBV5-1; weak D call: TRBD2 (6 bases). Deletions cut 0 bases from V and 8 bases from J, with 18 bases between. Germline lookup yields CDR1 SGHRS and CDR2 YFSETQ. This CDR3 contains 16 residues. The CDR3 protein is CASSLAAAGRSDEQFF. CDR3 nucleotides: TGCGCCAGCAGCTTGGCCGCAGCGGGTAGAAGCGATGAGCAGTTCTTC.